This TCR beta chain was identified in a study of memory CD4+ T cells and cytomegalovirus serostatus. Study-wide background: This sample comes from healthy Belgian adults, fewer than 10 CMV seropositive, approximately 24 seronegative. Study-wide results and limits: Suggested: most of the CMV-linked TCR signature lies in CD4+ memory cells.

Note on this clone: What it binds is unknown.

Single viable CD3+CD4+CD8-CD45RO+ cells were sorted as the memory CD4+ T cells. CMV serostatus came from serum IgG against pp150, pp28, p38, p52. Sequencing used immunoSEQ multiplex PCR; TCRdb keeps in-frame clones, though not all of them. Here the sample spans 55,000 or so clones, more than 70% being singletons. Trimming removed 8 bases at V and 0 bases at J, with 5 bases between. The CDR3 runs 13 residues. Germline-derived CDR1 and CDR2 are LNHDA and SQIVND (reference sequence). The TCR was taken from an adult in good health and CMV-seropositive. The sequenced sample was memory CD4+ T cells from blood. The chain recombines TRBV19 with TRBJ1-6; D call uncertain. The CDR3 DNA is TGTGCCAGTCAGAGCTCCTATAATTCACCCCTCCACTTT. It translates to CASQSSYNSPLHF.